Listed here are 27 T cell receptor beta chains from one sample, sequenced in a study of blood T cells in healthy people across ages. For the second PCR, which ran for roughly 6 to 11 cycles, a sample-barcoded 5' primer and a J-beta primer mix were used. TCRdb re-analysed the 5' RACE reads in MiXCR, keeping a single row per CDR3 protein. In the table there are some 930,000 distinct CDR3 sequences, around 29% of which are singletons. This same sample was also taken into another study, of T cells of mothers and their children.

The sample was blood. Receptor source: a middle-aged woman in good health.

The chain uses TRBV29-1 and TRBJ1-1; D gene ambiguous. Per germline, CDR1 SQVTM and CDR2 ANQGSEA. The length of the CDR3 is 15 residues. Trimming left V 3 bases short and J 1 base short, with 15 bases between. Here the CDR3 DNA reads TGCAGCGTTGATTCGCCTGCAAGAACGAACACTGAAGCTTTCTTT. Encoded protein: CSVDSPARTNTEAFF.

The rearrangement uses TRBV6-5 and TRBJ1-4; TRBD1 agrees at 10 bases. Germline CDR1 reads MNHEY; CDR2 reads SVGAGI. V shed 1 base, J shed 4 bases, and the junction held 0 bases outside the gene matches. The CDR3 runs 15 residues. Written as DNA, the CDR3 is TGTGCCAGCAGTTACTGGACAGGGGGTAATGAAAAACTGTTTTTT. It is translated as CASSYWTGGNEKLFF.

Only a few counts were recorded for this clonotype. Since a much larger clone is just one base distant, this may be a read error. This chain connects TRBV29-1 to TRBJ2-7; 14 bases fit TRBD2. Germline V lookup: CDR1 SQVTM, CDR2 ANQGSEA. The CDR3 loop spans 15 amino acids. With V trimmed by 2 bases and J by 4 bases, 4 bases remained unmatched. This CDR3 reads CSVERGLAGVYEQYF. As DNA, the CDR3 is TGCAGCGTTGAAAGGGGACTAGCGGGAGTTTACGAGCAGTACTTC.

This clonotype was found a few times. One end of the junction fails to match germline, which may point to a read error. V and J are TRBV5-1 and TRBJ2-4; D is perhaps TRBD1 or TRBD2 (5 bases each). The end of the DNA is better explained by TRBJ2-7, so the J call may be wrong. Germline V gene data show CDR1 as SGHRS and CDR2 as YFSETQ. The length of the CDR3 is 14 residues. In DNA, the CDR3 is TGCGCCGGCAGCTTGGTGGGACCCAACTACGAGCAGTACTTC. As protein: CAGSLVGPNYEQYF.

This sequence joins TRBV27 and TRBJ2-1; D not resolved. The CDR3 totals 16 residues. Germline CDR1 reads MNHEY; CDR2 reads SMNVEV (reference sequence). Trimming pared 1 base from V and 8 bases from J, leaving 18 bases between. DNA of the CDR3: TGTGCCAGCAGTTTATATTCAGGAGCCGACTCGCATGAGCAGTTCTTC. Its translation: CASSLYSGADSHEQFF.

The chain couples TRBV20-1 to TRBJ2-5, with D tentatively TRBD2 (6 bases). The germline V gene has CDR1 DFQATT and CDR2 SNEGSKA (reference sequence). The CDR3 spans 14 residues. V gave up 3 bases and J gave up 2 bases, with 13 bases separating them. CDR3 protein: CSASPEEGQETQYF. The CDR3 DNA reads as TGCAGTGCTAGTCCGGAGGAGGGACAAGAGACCCAGTACTTC.

The chain links TRBV12-3 or TRBV12-4 to TRBJ2-5, with D hard to call. The CDR3 contains 15 residues. With 3 bases removed from V and 5 bases from J, the gap between germline ends came to 16 bases. CDR3 protein: CASSFDFPIRETQYF. The CDR3, as DNA: TGTGCCAGCAGTTTTGACTTCCCCATAAGGGAGACCCAGTACTTC.

This chain uses TRBV27 with TRBJ2-4; D remains ambiguous. CDR3 length equals 12 residues. In germline, CDR1 is MNHEY, CDR2 SMNVEV (reference sequence). Trimming removed 7 bases at V and 15 bases at J, with 19 bases between. The CDR3 is CASTNGRPKRYF. The CDR3 DNA sequence: TGTGCCAGCACAAACGGACGTCCTAAGCGGTACTTC.

The chain links TRBV19 to TRBJ2-5, with 8 bases lining up with TRBD1. Germline CDR1 LNHDA, CDR2 SQIVND (reference sequence). CDR3 length: 14 amino acids. V trimming: 8 bases; J trimming: 11 bases; junction bases outside the gene matches: 16. The CDR3 sequence: CASGSGRGRQEQYF. CDR3 nucleotide sequence: TGTGCCAGTGGGAGCGGCAGGGGGCGGCAAGAGCAGTACTTC.

This clonotype occurred many times. The rearrangement uses TRBV12-3 or TRBV12-4 and TRBJ1-1; D ambiguous. The CDR3 extends over 12 amino acids. Trimming shortened V by 5 bases and J by 10 bases, and 14 bases separated the two germline ends. The CDR3 loop reads CASSASGARAFF. In nucleotides, the CDR3 is TGTGCCAGCAGTGCTTCAGGCGCTCGAGCTTTCTTT.

This clonotype has a handful of counts. V usage is TRBV20-1 and J usage is TRBJ2-5; D assignment may be TRBD1 or TRBD2 (6 bases each). The assigned J gene may be wrong: the sequence end matches TRBJ2-7 better. Germline assignment: CDR1 DFQATT and CDR2 SNEGSKA (reference sequence). This CDR3 region has 15 residues. CDR3 sequence reads: CSARPLKRGAYEQYF. CDR3 nucleotides: TGCAGTGCTAGACCGCTAAAAAGGGGGGCCTACGAGCAGTACTTC.

This clonotype has more than one count but fewer than ten. The rearrangement links TRBV5-8 to TRBJ1-1; weak D call: TRBD1 (6 bases). The V gene lost 1 base and the J gene lost 1 base, with 17 bases spanning the gap. This CDR3 has 17 amino acids. The germline CDR1 and CDR2 sequences are SGHTS and YDEGEE. The CDR3 is CASSLLWGGGQNTEAFF. The CDR3 nucleotides read TGTGCCAGCAGCTTGTTGTGGGGGGGCGGGCAGAACACTGAAGCTTTCTTT.

Comments on this clonotype: A much more abundant neighbour one base away suggests this may be a read error. V usage is TRBV27 and J usage is TRBJ2-7, with D possibly TRBD1 on 6 matching bases. Germline values: CDR1 MNHEY, CDR2 SMNVEV (reference sequence). V lost 4 bases and J 1 base, leaving 14 bases between the germline ends. The CDR3 runs 15 residues. For the CDR3, the DNA is TGTGCCAGCAGTTCACAGGGCCAGCCTTCCTACGAGCAGTACTTC. It encodes CASSSQGQPSYEQYF.

At least ten counts were recorded for this clonotype. CDR3 sequence: CASSAGTANYGYTF. The CDR3 coding sequence is TGTGCCAGCAGTGCCGGGACGGCTAACTATGGCTACACCTTC. This chain connects TRBV6-1 to TRBJ1-2; D may be TRBD1 (5 bases). Germline CDR1 and CDR2: MNHNS and SASEGT. The CDR3 contains 14 residues. Deletions cut 4 bases from V and 0 bases from J, with 9 bases between.

The sample holds many counts of this clonotype. The junction does not match germline at one end; this may be a read error. This rearrangement joins TRBV4-2 to TRBJ2-7, with 7 positions matching TRBD1. The CDR3 extends over 14 amino acids. Germline lookup yields CDR1 LGHNA and CDR2 YNFKEQ. The CDR3 nucleotides read TGCGCCAGCAGCCAAGACCGACAGGGATACGAGCAGTACTTC. The encoded protein is CASSQDRQGYEQYF.

V usage is TRBV4-2 and J usage is TRBJ2-7; 7 nucleotides match TRBD1. The CDR3 has 17 amino acids. The V and J ends lost 4 bases and 0 bases, in that order; junction bases with no gene match: 12. Per the germline V gene, CDR1 is LGHNA and CDR2 is YNFKEQ. The CDR3 coding sequence is TGTGCCAGCAGCCTAAATTTCGGACAGGAGATCTCCTACGAGCAGTACTTC. Translating it yields CASSLNFGQEISYEQYF.

This clonotype was counted only a few times. The gene calls are TRBV6-1 and TRBJ2-3; TRBD2 aligns across 13 bases. The CDR3 is made up of 18 amino acids. CDR1 MNHNS and CDR2 SASEGT come from the germline V gene. With 0 bases clipped from V and 3 bases from J, the junction kept 6 bases outside the gene matches. The CDR3 nucleotides read TGTGCCAGCAGTGAAGCACGGACTAGCGGGGGAGTGACAGATACGCAGTATTTT. Encoded protein: CASSEARTSGGVTDTQYF.

V is TRBV9 and J is TRBJ2-3; 13 bases agree with TRBD2. With V trimmed by 4 bases and J by 7 bases, 6 bases remained unmatched. This CDR3 has 15 amino acids. The germline V gene has CDR1 SGDLS and CDR2 YYNGEE. The CDR3 sequence is CASSQTSGGPNTQYF. The DNA for the CDR3 is TGTGCCAGCAGCCAGACTAGCGGGGGGCCCAATACGCAGTATTTT.

With regard to this clonotype: Being one base from a much bigger clone, this may be a read error. The V and J genes are TRBV7-2 and TRBJ2-1; no firm D call. Trimming shortened V by 1 base and J by 0 bases, and 7 bases separated the two germline ends. CDR3 size: 15 residues. Germline V gives CDR1 SGHTA, CDR2 FQGNSA. The CDR3 DNA sequence: TGTGCCAGCAGCTTAGAACGCTGCTCCTACAATGAGCAGTTCTTC. It yields the protein CASSLERCSYNEQFF.

This clonotype has ten or more counts. The rearrangement uses TRBV7-3 and TRBJ2-1; 13 nucleotides match TRBD2. The CDR3 is 14 residues long. The V segment lost 4 bases and the J segment 10 bases; nucleotides outside the gene matches: 4. CDR1 and CDR2 (germline): SGHTA, FQGTGA. CDR3: CASSSGTSGTEQFF. Written as DNA, the CDR3 is TGTGCCAGCAGCTCAGGGACTAGCGGGACGGAGCAGTTCTTC. The variable domain in full, completed from reference TRBV7-3 and TRBJ2-1, reads GAGVSQTPSNKVTEKGKYVELRCDPISGHTALYWYRQSLGQGPEFLIYFQGTGAADDSGLPNDRFFAVRPEGSVSTLKIQRTERGDSAVYLCASSSGTSGTEQFFGPGTRLTVL.

This clonotype came up many times. The chain carries TRBV6-5 and TRBJ2-1; 13 positions match TRBD2. The V gene's germline CDR1 is MNHEY and CDR2 SVGAGI. The V segment lost 6 bases and the J segment 9 bases; nucleotides outside the gene matches: 8. The CDR3 spans 15 residues. The CDR3 sequence: CASSFRTSGGTEQFF. Written as DNA, the CDR3 is TGTGCCAGCAGCTTCAGGACTAGCGGGGGTACTGAGCAGTTCTTC.

The chain uses TRBV6-1 and TRBJ2-3; maybe TRBD1 (6 bases). CDR1 and CDR2 (germline): MNHNS, SASEGT. Trimming took 6 bases from V and 4 from J, leaving 11 bases between them. This CDR3 has 13 residues. The CDR3 region is CASREQGADTQYF. For the CDR3, the DNA is TGTGCCAGCAGGGAACAGGGCGCAGATACGCAGTATTTT.

There are a few counts of this clonotype. In nucleotides, the CDR3 is TGCGCCAGCAGCCAACCGACCGGGGGGAATGAAAAACTGTTTTTT. This sequence encodes CASSQPTGGNEKLFF. The genes are TRBV4-3 and TRBJ1-4, with TRBD1 as a possible D gene (5 bases). The CDR3 has 15 residues. V was cut by 2 bases and J by 5 bases, with 12 bases left in between. CDR1 is LGHNA, CDR2 YSLEER, per germline.

This clonotype was observed at least ten times. The chain carries TRBV6-2 or TRBV6-3 and TRBJ2-3, with D possibly matching TRBD2 (5 bases). CDR1 MNHEY and CDR2 SVGEGT come from the germline V gene. Trimming shortened V by 9 bases and J by 4 bases, and 14 bases separated the two germline ends. This CDR3 is 13 amino acids long. This CDR3 reads CASGPGLADTQYF. In DNA, the CDR3 is TGTGCCAGTGGCCCGGGGTTGGCAGATACGCAGTATTTT.

This clonotype was found once. An end of the junction differs from the germline gene, which may be a read error. The chain uses TRBV20-1 and TRBJ1-6; the D is unclear. Germline values: CDR1 DFQATT, CDR2 SNEGSKA (reference sequence). This CDR3 has 12 residues. CDR3 region: CSVREGNSPPHF. The CDR3, as DNA: TGCAGCGTCCGCGAGGGTAATTCACCCCCCCACTTT.

This chain uses TRBV27 with TRBJ2-6, with D possibly TRBD1 on 5 matching bases. The CDR3 extends over 21 amino acids. Per germline, CDR1 MNHEY and CDR2 SMNVEV (reference sequence). The germline V and J ends were trimmed by 0 bases and 0 bases, with 21 bases remaining between them. CDR3: CASSLSIQRDEGVSGANVLTF. The CDR3 nucleotides read TGTGCCAGCAGTTTATCGATTCAACGAGACGAAGGGGTCTCTGGGGCCAACGTCCTGACTTTC.

This clonotype showed up just a few times. This chain uses TRBV20-1 with TRBJ2-3; 12 nucleotides match TRBD2. From germline, CDR1 is DFQATT and CDR2 SNEGSKA (reference sequence). The CDR3 totals 17 residues. V lost 5 bases, J lost 3 bases, and 12 bases stayed unmatched. CDR3 sequence: CSAPGRLAGGQTDTQYF. For the CDR3, the DNA is TGCAGTGCTCCTGGGAGGCTAGCGGGGGGGCAGACAGATACGCAGTATTTT.